These 24 T cell receptor beta chains came from one sample sequenced in a study of blood T cell repertoires in COVID-19. Sequenced by immunoSEQ multiplex PCR; TCRdb stores in-frame clones only, minus some. Seen here are approximately 250,000 clones, 86% observed once, and the top ten hold approximately 8.2%. The sample taken for sequencing was peripheral blood. The receptors come from a man in his forties with active or convalescent COVID-19.

V and J are TRBV3-1 (or the pseudogene TRBV3-2) and TRBJ2-7, with D tentatively TRBD2 (5 bases). Trimming took off 6 bases at V and 2 bases at J, with 14 bases between the two ends. The CDR3 loop spans 14 amino acids. Per the germline V gene, CDR1 is LGHDT and CDR2 is YNNKEL (reference sequence). CDR3: CASRSSAVAYEQYF. In DNA form, the CDR3 reads TGTGCCAGCAGGTCCTCAGCGGTGGCCTACGAGCAGTACTTC.

This chain joins TRBV7-3 and TRBJ2-5; the match to TRBD2 covers 11 bases. This CDR3 has 15 residues. Germline CDR1 is SGHTA and CDR2 is FQGTGA. V shed 2 bases and J 2 bases; nucleotides not matched to a gene: 1. This CDR3 reads CASSLGTSGQETQYF. CDR3 nucleotides: TGTGCCAGCAGCTTAGGGACTAGCGGACAAGAGACCCAGTACTTC.

V gene TRBV5-4 combines with J gene TRBJ2-7; D possibly corresponds to TRBD2 (5 bases). CDR1 is SGHNT, CDR2 YYREEE, per germline (reference sequence). V lost 2 bases and J lost 2, with 11 bases in between. The CDR3 covers 14 residues. The CDR3 nucleotides are TGTGCCAGCAGCTTTTCACTAGGCCCCTACGAGCAGTACTTC. It is translated as CASSFSLGPYEQYF.

This clone has just one count. The chain links TRBV6-5 to TRBJ1-1; weak D call: TRBD1 (5 bases). CDR3 length: 13 amino acids. V lost 7 bases and J 2 bases, leaving 11 bases between the germline ends. Germline CDR1 reads MNHEY; CDR2 reads SVGAGI. CDR3: CASTGDSNTEAFF. DNA of the CDR3: TGTGCCAGCACCGGAGACAGCAACACTGAAGCTTTCTTT.

V usage is TRBV19 and J usage is TRBJ2-3; TRBD1 aligns across 8 bases. V was clipped by 5 bases and J by 12 bases; unmatched bases: 7. Germline V gene lookup returns CDR1 LNHDA and CDR2 SQIVND (reference sequence). CDR3 size: 12 residues. The chain's CDR3 is CASSPRTGRQYF. CDR3 in DNA: TGTGCCAGTAGTCCCCGGACAGGGCGTCAGTATTTT.

This clone was detected only once. The chain employs TRBV7-6 and TRBJ2-7, with D perhaps matching TRBD2 (5 bases). V lost 1 base to trimming and J lost 0 bases, with 7 bases between them. This CDR3 spans 14 amino acids. CDR1 and CDR2 (germline): SGHVS, FNYEAQ. In DNA, the CDR3 is TGTGCCAGCAGCTTAGACGGGGTCTCCTACGAGCAGTACTTC. The encoded protein is CASSLDGVSYEQYF.

The gene calls are TRBV18 and TRBJ2-1; a possible D gene is TRBD1 (6 bases). The CDR3 extends over 13 amino acids. CDR1 KGHSH and CDR2 LQKENI come from the germline V gene. The germline V and J ends were trimmed by 5 bases and 10 bases, with 15 bases remaining between them. The CDR3 bases are TGTGCCAGCTCAGATAGACAGGATCGCGAGCAGTTCTTC. This gives the protein CASSDRQDREQFF.

The CDR3 coding sequence is TGTGCCAGCAGTCGAGACAGGGGAGGCAAGACCCAGTACTTC. Its protein product is CASSRDRGGKTQYF. This chain uses TRBV27 with TRBJ2-5, with 8 nucleotides matching TRBD1. From germline, CDR1 is MNHEY and CDR2 SMNVEV (reference sequence). The CDR3 loop spans 14 amino acids. V lost 5 bases to trimming and J lost 6 bases; unmatched junction nucleotides: 8.

The rearrangement uses TRBV3-1 (or the pseudogene TRBV3-2) and TRBJ1-3; weak D call: TRBD1 (5 bases). Between the trimmed V and J ends, which lost 3 bases and 0 bases, there was a span of 9 bases. The CDR3 has 15 amino acids. The germline gives CDR1 LGHDT, CDR2 YNNKEL (reference sequence). The CDR3 nucleotides are TGTGCCAGCAGCCAGGGGACTCCCTCTGGAAACACCATATATTTT. It translates to CASSQGTPSGNTIYF.

The V call is TRBV27, the J call TRBJ2-3; 9 nucleotides line up with TRBD1. The germline gives CDR1 MNHEY, CDR2 SMNVEV (reference sequence). V was clipped by 6 bases and J by 3 bases; unmatched bases: 10. This CDR3 has 16 amino acids. The CDR3 nucleotides are TGTGCCAGCAGCCCGAACTCGGGGACAGGGACAGATACGCAGTATTTT. Its translation is CASSPNSGTGTDTQYF.

The V call is TRBV6-5, the J call TRBJ2-3, with 8 nucleotides matching TRBD2. From germline, CDR1 is MNHEY and CDR2 SVGAGI. V lost 8 bases, J lost 2 bases, and 6 bases stayed unmatched. The CDR3 is made up of 14 amino acids. CDR3 DNA: TGTGCCAGCTCCCTAGCGGGTAACACAGATACGCAGTATTTT. It is translated as CASSLAGNTDTQYF.

The CDR3 nucleotides are TGCGCCAGCAGCGAGTATTACGAGCAGTACTTC. Protein product: CASSEYYEQYF. The chain employs TRBV5-1 and TRBJ2-7; D gene ambiguous. This CDR3 spans 11 amino acids. CDR1 SGHRS and CDR2 YFSETQ come from the germline V gene. Trimming took off 4 bases at V and 4 bases at J, with 6 bases between the two ends. Drawing the rest from reference TRBV5-1 and TRBJ2-7, the complete variable domain is KAGVTQTPRYLIKTRGQQVTLSCSPISGHRSVSWYQQTPGQGLQFLFEYFSETQRNKGNFPGRFSGRQFSNSRSEMNVSTLELGDSALYLCASSEYYEQYFGPGTRLTVT.

In this sample, this clone turned up once. V gene TRBV5-7 combines with J gene TRBJ2-3, with D perhaps TRBD2 (5 bases). TRBV5-7 counts as an open reading frame of uncertain function. The V and J ends lost 0 bases and 2 bases respectively, with 13 bases between them. The CDR3 is 16 amino acids. CDR3 DNA sequence: TGTGCCAGCAGCTTGGAGGTGGGGAGAGCCACAGATACGCAGTATTTT. It yields the protein CASSLEVGRATDTQYF.

V gene TRBV11-2 combines with J gene TRBJ2-5; D may be TRBD2 (7 bases). The V end lost 1 base, the J end lost 7 bases, and 19 bases lay between the germline ends. The germline V gene has CDR1 SGHAT and CDR2 FQNNGV. The CDR3 runs 16 residues. CDR3 nucleotide sequence: TGTGCCAGCAGCTTAGGGCCGCGGGGGCCGGGGGGGACCCAGTACTTC. Translated: CASSLGPRGPGGTQYF.

Concerning this clone: Other DNA sequences in this sample translate to the same CDR3. The chain links TRBV19 to TRBJ2-7; TRBD1 aligns across 9 bases. CDR3 length: 13 residues. J gave up 3 bases and V 6 bases, and 3 bases lay outside the gene matches. The V gene's germline CDR1 is LNHDA and CDR2 SQIVND (reference sequence). The CDR3 protein is CASRKDRGYEQYF. The DNA for the CDR3 is TGTGCCAGTAGAAAGGACAGGGGCTACGAGCAGTACTTC.

The chain recombines TRBV5-1 with TRBJ2-3; TRBD2 might be the D (5 bases). Trimming removed 6 bases from V and 0 bases from J, with 8 bases in between. The CDR3 is 13 residues long. Germline values: CDR1 SGHRS, CDR2 YFSETQ. This CDR3 reads CASNGDSTDTQYF. DNA of the CDR3: TGCGCCAGCAACGGGGATAGCACAGATACGCAGTATTTT.

V is TRBV30 and J is TRBJ2-7; possibly TRBD1 for D (6 bases). Germline V gene data show CDR1 as GTSNPN and CDR2 as SVGIG (reference sequence). Between the trimmed V and J ends, which lost 6 bases and 3 bases, there was a span of 9 bases. The CDR3 contains 11 residues. CDR3 sequence reads: CACGQRYEQYF. The DNA for the CDR3 is TGTGCCTGCGGACAGCGCTACGAGCAGTACTTC.

V usage is TRBV7-2 and J usage is TRBJ2-2, with D perhaps TRBD1 (6 bases). The V gene lost 9 bases and the J gene lost 0 bases, with 11 bases spanning the gap. The CDR3 consists of 14 residues. Germline loops: CDR1 SGHTA, CDR2 FQGNSA. The DNA of the CDR3 is TGTGCCAGGAGGGGGACCGCGAACACCGGGGAGCTGTTTTTT. Translation gives CARRGTANTGELFF.

This clone was seen a single time. The CDR3 sequence is CASSLGQGAYGTDTQYF. The CDR3 DNA sequence: TGTGCCAGCAGCTTAGGCCAGGGGGCATACGGCACAGATACGCAGTATTTT. The chain uses TRBV7-6 and TRBJ2-3, with 8 bases lining up with TRBD1. Trimming cost V 1 base and J 1 base; bases outside gene matches: 7. There are 17 residues in the CDR3. From germline, CDR1 is SGHVS and CDR2 FNYEAQ.

This clone was seen only once. The genes are TRBV23-1 and TRBJ2-5; TRBD2 is a possible D gene (7 bases). TRBV23-1 is given ORF status, its function remaining uncertain. The CDR3 runs 18 residues. V lost 0 bases and J 0 bases, leaving 17 bases between the germline ends. The CDR3 sequence is CASSQSGGAREYQETQYF. CDR3 nucleotides: TGCGCCAGCAGTCAATCGGGGGGGGCCCGGGAGTACCAAGAGACCCAGTACTTC.

The chain joins TRBV6-5 to TRBJ2-7; perhaps TRBD2 as D (7 bases). The germline V gene has CDR1 MNHEY and CDR2 SVGAGI. The CDR3 totals 14 residues. V was pared by 2 bases and J by 2 bases, with 10 bases between. The CDR3 here is CASSYRGAAYEQYF. The CDR3 nucleotides are TGTGCCAGCAGTTACCGGGGGGCGGCCTACGAGCAGTACTTC.

The CDR3 DNA reads as TGTGCCAGCAGCTTAGGACAGGGGAATTGGAATGAGCAGTTCTTC. This codes for CASSLGQGNWNEQFF. The chain employs TRBV7-2 and TRBJ2-1; 8 bases map to TRBD1. CDR1 and CDR2 from the germline V gene are SGHTA and FQGNSA. CDR3 length: 15 amino acids. Trimming at V came to 1 base and at J to 7 bases, leaving 6 bases not matched to a gene.

This chain connects TRBV9 to TRBJ2-1, with 8 bases aligning to TRBD2. CDR1 is SGDLS and CDR2 is YYNGEE in the germline V gene. The CDR3 is 15 residues long. The ends lost 7 bases at V and 7 bases at J; junction bases unmatched: 13. In DNA, the CDR3 is TGTGCCAGCGGGGGAAGAGCGGGGGAAATAAATGAGCAGTTCTTC. Translating it yields CASGGRAGEINEQFF.

To note about this clone: Other DNA sequences within the sample encode an identical CDR3. The chain joins TRBV30 to TRBJ2-7; possible D gene TRBD1, 5 bases. The CDR3 covers 11 residues. V was clipped by 5 bases and J by 4 bases, with 9 bases between them. Looked up from germline, CDR1 is GTSNPN and CDR2 is SVGIG (reference sequence). CDR3 nucleotide sequence: TGTGCCTGGGAAACAGGATACGAGCAGTACTTC. As protein: CAWETGYEQYF. The whole variable domain, filled in from reference TRBV30 and TRBJ2-7, reads SQTIHQWPATLVQPVGSPLSLECTVEGTSNPNLYWYRQAAGRGLQLLFYSVGIGQISSEVPQNLSASRPQDRQFILSSKKLLLSDSGFYLCAWETGYEQYFGPGTRLTVT.